What follows describes a single T cell receptor beta chain. This sample is drawn from a study of blood T cell repertoires in COVID-19. The wider study: The samples span acute and convalescent COVID-19 from the United States, Italy and Spain. PBMCs, B-cell-depleted T cells, or T cells were the source of the cDNA or gDNA that made up the material.

CDR1 is SGHNT and CDR2 is YYREEE in the germline V gene (reference sequence). V was pared by 0 bases and J by 2 bases, with 9 bases between. The CDR3 consists of 14 residues. Original processing notes: Amplification from reference gene primers served as the basis for estimated nucleated cell counts. Produced via immunoSEQ multiplex PCR; TCRdb's table is partial and in-frame only. V and J calls plus clone size are reproduced from that table; the DNA served to infer D and trimming. Altogether around 230,000 clones are present, 83% being singletons, with the ten largest covering about 2.5%. The sequence was collected from a woman in her 70s with active or convalescent COVID-19. The J gene is TRBJ2-7, the V gene TRBV5-4; tentatively, D is TRBD2 (6 bases). Material: peripheral blood. CDR3 sequence reads: CASSLGGETYEQYF. The CDR3 region has the DNA TGTGCCAGCAGCTTGGGGGGGGAGACCTACGAGCAGTACTTC. Supplemented by reference TRBV5-4 and TRBJ2-7, the full variable domain reads ETGVTQSPTHLIKTRGQQVTLRCSSQSGHNTVSWYQQALGQGPQFIFQYYREEENGRGNFPPRFSGLQFPNYSSELNVNALELDDSALYLCASSLGGETYEQYFGPGTRLTVT.